A selection of T cell receptor delta chains follows, all from one sample in a study of gamma-delta T cells after stem cell transplantation. TCRdb reanalysed the RT-PCR reads with CATT. This sample has under 8,500 delta-chain clones; roughly 25% occur once, and the top ten carry about 20%. Sequenced input: gamma-delta T cells. These receptors originate from a human donor. It is not recorded whose cells these are; they may come from a transplant donor. Both conserved end residues are part of each CDR3. Each record gives: J gene, V gene, CDR3 protein.

TRDJ1 TRDV2 CACDIITGGYTDKLIF
TRDJ1 TRDV2 CACDTVGTRGDKLIF
TRDJ3 TRDV1 CALDIRMGDHRSWDTRQMFF
TRDJ3 TRDV2 CACDTLTGGYADSWDTRQMFF
TRDJ1 TRDV2 CACDTLARPGGSNRYTDKLTF
TRDJ1 TRDV2 CACDTVLGDTFDTDKLIF
TRDJ1 TRDV2 CACDTLTSRESRRSTDKLIF
TRDJ1 TRDV1 CALGEGSSGGYGADKLIF
TRDJ1 TRDV2 CACDPVLGLPYTDKLIF
TRDJ1 TRDV2 CACDTVAPPRVDKLIF
TRDJ2 TRAV29/DV5 CATLTAQLFF
TRDJ1 TRDV1 CALGAPTRVLYTDKLIF
TRDJ3 TRDV2 CACDTRGDWGILSSWDTRQMFF
TRDJ1 TRDV1 CALGDLLPAGGSGADKLIF
TRDJ1 TRDV2 CACDTVSYTDKLIF
TRDJ3 TRDV2 CACDTGGWGNTPSSWDTRQMFF
TRDJ1 TRDV2 CACDPEFPNWGPTILTTDKLIF
TRDJ1 TRDV2 CACDQAFLPGDTPFYGDKLIF
TRDJ2 TRDV1 CALGELVSPPGHYWVPRVTAQLFF
TRDJ3 TRDV2 CACDPLGDTGAWDTRQMFF
TRDJ1 TRDV2 CACDELLGEAYTDKLIF
TRDJ1 TRDV2 CACDTAPFGGIRSDKLIF
TRDJ1 TRDV2 CACDTVLTRRPSGGSTTSTDKLIF
TRDJ3 TRDV2 CACDTGDLRSWDTRQMFF
TRDJ1 TRDV1 CALGELGDYWGIRRTDKLIF
TRDJ1 TRDV2 CACDTVISLGGLGGYTDKLIF
TRDJ1 TRDV2 CACDTVLGKYTDKLIF
TRDJ1 TRDV2 CACDTVERTGGTYTDKLIF
TRDJ1 TRDV2 CACDTVLGDTGKLIF
TRDJ1 TRDV2 CACDTAVPGGYRGYMTDKLIF
TRDJ2 TRDV2 CACDNVLGDTRTLTAQLFF
TRDJ1 TRDV2 CACDDVLGDTVEYTDKLIF
TRDJ1 TRDV2 CACDTVPGGYADTDKLIF
TRDJ1 TRDV2 CACDTLGTPSYTDKLIF
TRDJ1 TRDV2 CACDTVGTGDTPGLGYTDKLIF
TRDJ1 TRDV2 CACDRRGWGTALTDKLIF
TRDJ1 TRDV2 CACDRMRWGIDGEYTDKLIF
TRDJ1 TRDV2 CACDPLGDTGTDKLIF
TRDJ1 TRDV2 CACDTVLGDTLPYTDKLIF
TRDJ1 TRDV2 CACDTVLGDTSTDKLIF
TRDJ3 TRDV2 CACDTAGVSSWDTRQMFF
TRDJ3 TRDV2 CACDTANWEFSWDTRQMFF
TRDJ4 TRDV2 CACDTVAGGSARPLIF
TRDJ1 TRDV2 CACDTVLGTIGRFRNDKLIF
TRDJ3 TRDV2 CACDTWGMGPSSWDTRQMFF